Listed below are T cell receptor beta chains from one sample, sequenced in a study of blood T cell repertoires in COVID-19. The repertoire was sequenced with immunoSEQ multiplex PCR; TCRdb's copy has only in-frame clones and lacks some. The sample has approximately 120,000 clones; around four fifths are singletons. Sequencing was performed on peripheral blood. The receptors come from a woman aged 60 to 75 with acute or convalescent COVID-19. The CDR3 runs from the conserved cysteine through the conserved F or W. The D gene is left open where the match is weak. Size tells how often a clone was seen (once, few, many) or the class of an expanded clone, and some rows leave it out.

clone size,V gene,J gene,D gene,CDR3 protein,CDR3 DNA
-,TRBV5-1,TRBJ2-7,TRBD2,CASSYRLAEGEQYF,TGCGCCAGCAGCTATCGACTAGCGGAGGGGGAGCAGTACTTC
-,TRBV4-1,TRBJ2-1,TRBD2,CASSQVASGSNEQFF,TGCGCCAGCAGCCAAGTGGCTAGCGGGAGCAATGAGCAGTTCTTC
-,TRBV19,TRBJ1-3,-,CASMGQGSSGNTIYF,TGTGCCAGTATGGGTCAGGGAAGTTCTGGAAACACCATATATTTT
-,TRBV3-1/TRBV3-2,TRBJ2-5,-,CASSKKPRAETQYF,TGTGCCAGCAGCAAGAAACCTAGAGCGGAGACCCAGTACTTC
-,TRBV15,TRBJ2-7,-,CATSTRQAGASYEQYF,TGTGCCACCAGCACCAGACAGGCCGGGGCGTCCTACGAGCAGTACTTC
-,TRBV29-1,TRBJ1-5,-,CSVGQSNQPQHF,TGCAGCGTTGGACAGAGCAATCAGCCCCAGCATTTT
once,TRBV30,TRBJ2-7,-,CAWVDRSLTYEQYF,TGTGCCTGGGTTGACAGGAGCCTAACCTACGAGCAGTACTTC
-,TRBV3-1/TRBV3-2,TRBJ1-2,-,CASSPGLSPNYGYTF,TGTGCCAGCAGCCCCGGACTATCTCCAAACTATGGCTACACCTTC
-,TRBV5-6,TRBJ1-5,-,CASSPRGQPQHF,TGTGCCAGCAGCCCGCGGGGTCAGCCCCAGCATTTT
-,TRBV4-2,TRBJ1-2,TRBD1,CASSQDLRTGLGYTF,TGTGCCAGCAGCCAAGATTTGAGGACAGGGTTGGGCTACACCTTC